Below, one T cell receptor beta chain is given with its context. What it binds is unknown. The sample comes from a study of PD-L1 blockade in urothelial cancer. Study-level information: Atezolizumab at 1,200 mg intravenously every 3 weeks was started by patients in about 2014.

Whole-study results and caveats: Expansion of tumor-associated blood clones at 3 weeks was greater in durable-benefit patients. Survival was better when pretreatment blood TCR clonality fell below the median.

Data came from immunoSEQ multiplex PCR; TCRdb stores just in-frame clones and leaves some out. The sample gives about 87,000 clones, roughly 89% of which show up once; approximately 2.1% is in the top ten. Trimming took off 0 bases at V and 2 bases at J, with 13 bases between the two ends. CDR3 size: 16 residues. Germline-derived CDR1 and CDR2 are SGHRS and YFSETQ. The sample's time point: pretreatment peripheral blood. The gene calls are TRBV5-1 and TRBJ2-3; D may be TRBD2 (6 bases). The specimen comprised PBMCs, sampled around atezolizumab (anti-PD-L1) treatment. The sequence came from a man aged 55-75 years with urothelial cancer. CDR3 loop: CASSLGSGSYTDTQYF. The CDR3 DNA follows: TGCGCCAGCAGCTTGGGGAGCGGGTCCTACACAGATACGCAGTATTTT.